Listed below are T cell receptor beta chains from one sample, sequenced in a study of Ad26.COV2.S vaccination and SARS-CoV-2 variants. This table comes from immunoSEQ multiplex PCR, and its TCRdb copy is limited to in-frame clones, with some not included. The sample carries roughly 320,000 clones, 80% to 90% recorded once. Source: peripheral blood, taken in a trial of Ad26.COV2.S vaccine versus placebo. These receptors all come from a person aged 18-65 years who received the Ad26.COV2.S COVID-19 vaccine or a placebo. CDR3s include the opening cysteine and the closing phenylalanine or tryptophan. A D gene is named only where the DNA matches it firmly. A clone size is listed for some rows: how often the clone was seen (once, few, many), or a class if it is expanded.

cdr3_length: 12; j_call: TRBJ2-1; d_call: .; v_call: TRBV2; clone_size: .; cdr3_nt: TGTGCCAGCAGTGCACAGGGTTATGAGCAGTTCTTC; cdr3_aa: CASSAQGYEQFF
cdr3_length: 14; j_call: TRBJ1-5; d_call: .; v_call: TRBV3-1/TRBV3-2; clone_size: .; cdr3_nt: TGTGCCAGCAGCCGAGACAGGTCCGGACAGCCCCAGCATTTT; cdr3_aa: CASSRDRSGQPQHF
cdr3_length: 13; j_call: TRBJ1-1; d_call: .; v_call: TRBV5-4; clone_size: .; cdr3_nt: TGTGCCAGCAGGAATCAAGAAAACACTGAAGCTTTCTTT; cdr3_aa: CASRNQENTEAFF
cdr3_length: 14; j_call: TRBJ2-5; d_call: .; v_call: TRBV5-1; clone_size: .; cdr3_nt: TGCGCCAGCAGCTTTGGTGGAAACCAAGAGACCCAGTACTTC; cdr3_aa: CASSFGGNQETQYF
cdr3_length: 14; j_call: TRBJ2-5; d_call: .; v_call: TRBV7-9; clone_size: .; cdr3_nt: TGTGCCAGCAGTCAAGGACAGAACCTCGGGGCCCAGTACTTC; cdr3_aa: CASSQGQNLGAQYF
cdr3_length: 14; j_call: TRBJ2-1; d_call: TRBD1; v_call: TRBV16; clone_size: .; cdr3_nt: TGTGCCAGCAGCCAATTTCGGACAGGCAATGAGCAGTTCTTC; cdr3_aa: CASSQFRTGNEQFF
cdr3_length: 14; j_call: TRBJ1-4; d_call: TRBD1; v_call: TRBV15; clone_size: .; cdr3_nt: TGTGCCACCAGCATGGACAGGGATGATGAAAAACTGTTTTTT; cdr3_aa: CATSMDRDDEKLFF
cdr3_length: 13; j_call: TRBJ1-1; d_call: TRBD1; v_call: TRBV4-1; clone_size: .; cdr3_nt: TGCGCCAGCAGCCTCACAGGGGACACTGAAGCTTTCTTT; cdr3_aa: CASSLTGDTEAFF
cdr3_length: 12; j_call: TRBJ2-7; d_call: .; v_call: TRBV7-3; clone_size: .; cdr3_nt: TGTGCCAGCAGCTCTACGGGACACGAGCAGTACTTC; cdr3_aa: CASSSTGHEQYF
cdr3_length: 13; j_call: TRBJ1-1; d_call: TRBD1; v_call: TRBV5-4; clone_size: once; cdr3_nt: TGTGCCAGCAGCTTAAGAGGGGGCGAGAGAGCTTTCTTT; cdr3_aa: CASSLRGGERAFF
cdr3_length: 14; j_call: TRBJ2-1; d_call: TRBD2; v_call: TRBV5-4; clone_size: .; cdr3_nt: TGTGCCAGCAGCTTGGATCTAGCGGGAAATGAGCAGTTCTTC; cdr3_aa: CASSLDLAGNEQFF
cdr3_length: 14; j_call: TRBJ2-7; d_call: .; v_call: TRBV6-1; clone_size: few; cdr3_nt: TGTGCCAGCAGTGAGTGGGACAAGACCTACGAGCAGTACTTC; cdr3_aa: CASSEWDKTYEQYF
cdr3_length: 13; j_call: TRBJ1-5; d_call: .; v_call: TRBV30; clone_size: .; cdr3_nt: TGTGCCTGGAGTGTAAGGGGGAATCAGCCCCAGCATTTT; cdr3_aa: CAWSVRGNQPQHF
cdr3_length: 18; j_call: TRBJ1-1; d_call: TRBD1; v_call: TRBV7-6; clone_size: .; cdr3_nt: TGTGCCAGCAGCTTAGGACTACCCTCCCCCACAGGGGGCACTGAAGCTTTCTTT; cdr3_aa: CASSLGLPSPTGGTEAFF
cdr3_length: 13; j_call: TRBJ2-5; d_call: TRBD2; v_call: TRBV6-6; clone_size: .; cdr3_nt: TGTGCCAGCAGTTACCGACTAGCAGAGACCCAGTACTTC; cdr3_aa: CASSYRLAETQYF
cdr3_length: 14; j_call: TRBJ1-5; d_call: TRBD1; v_call: TRBV15; clone_size: .; cdr3_nt: TGTGCCACAGGGACAGGACTGAGCAATCAGCCCCAGCATTTT; cdr3_aa: CATGTGLSNQPQHF
cdr3_length: 15; j_call: TRBJ1-1; d_call: .; v_call: TRBV11-2; clone_size: .; cdr3_nt: TGTGCCAGCAGCCCGACAGGTTTTACAAACACTGAAGCTTTCTTT; cdr3_aa: CASSPTGFTNTEAFF
cdr3_length: 15; j_call: TRBJ1-5; d_call: .; v_call: TRBV18; clone_size: once; cdr3_nt: TGTGCCAGCTCACTAATAGACAGTCCAGATCAGCCCCAGCATTTT; cdr3_aa: CASSLIDSPDQPQHF
cdr3_length: 14; j_call: TRBJ2-1; d_call: TRBD2; v_call: TRBV5-1; clone_size: .; cdr3_nt: TGCGCCAGCAGCTTCCAGCGGGGTGGAAATGAGCAGTTCTTC; cdr3_aa: CASSFQRGGNEQFF
cdr3_length: 14; j_call: TRBJ1-1; d_call: TRBD1; v_call: TRBV6-4; clone_size: .; cdr3_nt: TGTGCCAGCAGGGAGACAGGGAGGAACACTGAAGCTTTCTTT; cdr3_aa: CASRETGRNTEAFF
cdr3_length: 13; j_call: TRBJ1-2; d_call: TRBD1; v_call: TRBV29-1; clone_size: few; cdr3_nt: TGCAGCGTTGATAAAGCGACAGGGAATGGCTACACCTTC; cdr3_aa: CSVDKATGNGYTF
cdr3_length: 14; j_call: TRBJ1-3; d_call: .; v_call: TRBV9; clone_size: .; cdr3_nt: TGTGCCAGCAGCGGACGGGGCTCTGGAAACACCATATATTTT; cdr3_aa: CASSGRGSGNTIYF
cdr3_length: 18; j_call: TRBJ1-3; d_call: .; v_call: TRBV27; clone_size: .; cdr3_nt: TGTGCCAGCAGTCCGGCGTACAGAGTTTTCGACTCTGGAAACACCATATATTTT; cdr3_aa: CASSPAYRVFDSGNTIYF
cdr3_length: 15; j_call: TRBJ1-5; d_call: .; v_call: TRBV7-2; clone_size: once; cdr3_nt: TGTGCCAGCAGCCCAGACAGAATTAGCAATCAGCCCCAGCATTTT; cdr3_aa: CASSPDRISNQPQHF
cdr3_length: 14; j_call: TRBJ1-6; d_call: .; v_call: TRBV30; clone_size: .; cdr3_nt: TGTGCCTGGAGTTCCGGGGGGAGTAATTCACCCCTCCACTTT; cdr3_aa: CAWSSGGSNSPLHF
cdr3_length: 14; j_call: TRBJ1-2; d_call: TRBD1; v_call: TRBV9; clone_size: once; cdr3_nt: TGTGCCAGCAGCCCCGCAGGGGGGGGCTATGGCTACACCTTC; cdr3_aa: CASSPAGGGYGYTF
cdr3_length: 18; j_call: TRBJ2-6; d_call: TRBD1; v_call: TRBV7-8; clone_size: .; cdr3_nt: TGTGCCAGCAGAAAAAGACAGGGGAAAATCTCTGGGGCCAACGTCCTGACTTTC; cdr3_aa: CASRKRQGKISGANVLTF
cdr3_length: 15; j_call: TRBJ2-7; d_call: .; v_call: TRBV7-9; clone_size: .; cdr3_nt: TGTGCCAGCAGCTTAGAATCAGGATGGGCCTACGAGCAGTACTTC; cdr3_aa: CASSLESGWAYEQYF
cdr3_length: 17; j_call: TRBJ1-5; d_call: .; v_call: TRBV21-1; clone_size: many; cdr3_nt: TGTGCCAGCGGTGGGGCGCCGATACCCTATAGCAATCAGCCCCAGCATTTT; cdr3_aa: CASGGAPIPYSNQPQHF
cdr3_length: 13; j_call: TRBJ1-1; d_call: .; v_call: TRBV29-1; clone_size: .; cdr3_nt: TGCAGCGTTGTGAACTACCCCTTATTTGAAGCTTTCTTT; cdr3_aa: CSVVNYPLFEAFF
cdr3_length: 16; j_call: TRBJ2-5; d_call: TRBD1; v_call: TRBV28; clone_size: .; cdr3_nt: TGTGCCAGCAGTCCCCGGGGACAGGGCGACCAAGAGACCCAGTACTTC; cdr3_aa: CASSPRGQGDQETQYF
cdr3_length: 15; j_call: TRBJ1-4; d_call: .; v_call: TRBV18; clone_size: .; cdr3_nt: TGTGCCAGCTCACCCCCCCCGGCCGACAATGAAAAACTGTTTTTT; cdr3_aa: CASSPPPADNEKLFF
cdr3_length: 15; j_call: TRBJ1-2; d_call: TRBD1; v_call: TRBV5-6; clone_size: .; cdr3_nt: TGTGCCAGCAGCCCGGGACAGGGGAACCCTGCTGGCTACACCTTC; cdr3_aa: CASSPGQGNPAGYTF
cdr3_length: 13; j_call: TRBJ2-5; d_call: .; v_call: TRBV7-9; clone_size: .; cdr3_nt: TGTGCCAGCAGGGAGTGGAGGAATGAGACCCAGTACTTC; cdr3_aa: CASREWRNETQYF
cdr3_length: 19; j_call: TRBJ1-2; d_call: TRBD1; v_call: TRBV7-9; clone_size: .; cdr3_nt: TGTGCCAGCAGCTTCCCGAGGGGGACAGTATCACTTTCTAACTATGGCTACACCTTC; cdr3_aa: CASSFPRGTVSLSNYGYTF
cdr3_length: 15; j_call: TRBJ2-1; d_call: .; v_call: TRBV7-3; clone_size: .; cdr3_nt: TGTGCCAGCAGCCTAGAATCCTCATCGTACAATGAGCAGTTCTTC; cdr3_aa: CASSLESSSYNEQFF
cdr3_length: 16; j_call: TRBJ1-1; d_call: TRBD1; v_call: TRBV5-4; clone_size: .; cdr3_nt: TGTGCCAGCAGATCCGACAGGGAATGGATCAACACTGAAGCTTTCTTT; cdr3_aa: CASRSDREWINTEAFF
cdr3_length: 14; j_call: TRBJ2-1; d_call: .; v_call: TRBV30; clone_size: .; cdr3_nt: TGTGCCTGGAGTGTATTAGCCGGGGGTCGCGAGCAGTTCTTC; cdr3_aa: CAWSVLAGGREQFF
cdr3_length: 16; j_call: TRBJ1-3; d_call: .; v_call: TRBV3-1/TRBV3-2; clone_size: .; cdr3_nt: TGTGCCAGCAGCCAAGACGGGGCGGGGGCTGGAAACACCATATATTTT; cdr3_aa: CASSQDGAGAGNTIYF
cdr3_length: 15; j_call: TRBJ2-3; d_call: .; v_call: TRBV24-1; clone_size: .; cdr3_nt: TGTGCCACCGCTGGGGGAGGCGGGGCCACAGATACGCAGTATTTT; cdr3_aa: CATAGGGGATDTQYF
cdr3_length: 13; j_call: TRBJ1-2; d_call: TRBD1; v_call: TRBV2; clone_size: .; cdr3_nt: TGTGCCAGCAGGGAGGGACAGTTCTATGGCTACACCTTC; cdr3_aa: CASREGQFYGYTF
cdr3_length: 16; j_call: TRBJ1-3; d_call: .; v_call: TRBV9; clone_size: .; cdr3_nt: TGTGCCAGCAGCGTAAGGGACATACAAGCTGGAAACACCATATATTTT; cdr3_aa: CASSVRDIQAGNTIYF
cdr3_length: 15; j_call: TRBJ1-1; d_call: .; v_call: TRBV3-1/TRBV3-2; clone_size: .; cdr3_nt: TGTGCCAGCAGCCAGGGAGAGGGTCCGTTATATGAAGCTTTCTTT; cdr3_aa: CASSQGEGPLYEAFF